These T cell receptor beta chains were read from a single sample in a study of OX40 agonist ivuxolimab in advanced cancers. Measured with immunoSEQ multiplex PCR; TCRdb has only the in-frame clones, and not every one. The data hold 50,000 to 65,000 clones, with around 93% observed a single time. This sample comprised CD4+ or CD8+ T cells sorted from blood, obtained in a trial of the OX40 agonist ivuxolimab. All receptors come from an adult with an advanced solid tumor such as melanoma, head and neck, liver or kidney cancer. The CDR3 runs from the conserved cysteine through the conserved F or W. The order of the fields is clone size, D gene, V gene, J gene, CDR3 protein, CDR3 DNA. D genes are given only for firm matches. Clone size, where shown, is once, few, many, or a class for clones that have expanded.

.,.,TRBV4-1,TRBJ1-2,CASSQGRGVYGYTF,TGCGCCAGCAGCCAAGGAAGGGGCGTCTATGGCTACACCTTC
.,.,TRBV4-1,TRBJ2-7,CASSQDRLPAYEQYF,TGCGCCAGCAGCCAAGACAGACTACCGGCCTACGAGCAGTACTTC
.,TRBD2,TRBV14,TRBJ2-1,CASSGASGSTYNEQFF,TGTGCCAGTAGTGGGGCTAGCGGGAGTACTTACAATGAGCAGTTCTTC
.,.,TRBV4-2,TRBJ2-7,CASSQDPTTTGGAYEQYF,TGTGCCAGCAGCCAAGATCCAACAACCACAGGGGGGGCCTACGAGCAGTACTTC
.,TRBD2,TRBV5-1,TRBJ2-1,CASSLGTSGYNEQFF,TGCGCCAGCAGCTTAGGGACTAGCGGTTACAATGAGCAGTTCTTC
.,.,TRBV7-9,TRBJ2-7,CASSYRDDEQYF,TGTGCCAGCAGCTACCGGGACGACGAGCAGTACTTC
.,.,TRBV10-3,TRBJ1-5,CAISDSWGNQPQHF,TGTGCCATCAGTGACTCCTGGGGGAATCAGCCCCAGCATTTT
.,TRBD2,TRBV27,TRBJ2-3,CASSLRAGGPADTQYF,TGTGCCAGCAGTTTACGGGCGGGAGGGCCCGCAGATACGCAGTATTTT
.,TRBD1,TRBV19,TRBJ1-2,CASTGGYGYTF,TGTGCCAGTACAGGGGGCTATGGCTACACCTTC
.,.,TRBV4-3,TRBJ1-1,CASSQDLPSDTEAFF,TGCGCCAGCAGCCAAGATCTACCCTCGGACACTGAAGCTTTCTTT
.,.,TRBV7-9,TRBJ2-7,CASSLGGGPWNEQYF,TGTGCCAGCAGCTTAGGCGGGGGCCCTTGGAACGAGCAGTACTTC
.,TRBD1,TRBV6-1,TRBJ2-1,CASSDQGQGSYEQFF,TGTGCCAGCAGTGATCAGGGACAGGGAAGCTATGAGCAGTTCTTC
.,.,TRBV28,TRBJ2-7,CASSLTAEQYF,TGTGCCAGCAGCCTAACTGCCGAGCAGTACTTC
once,TRBD1,TRBV19,TRBJ1-1,CASSTDRGTEAFF,TGTGCCAGTAGTACGGACAGGGGCACTGAAGCTTTCTTT
.,TRBD2,TRBV5-1,TRBJ2-1,CASSLTLAGGGKDNEQFF,TGCGCCAGCAGCTTGACGCTAGCGGGAGGGGGTAAGGACAATGAGCAGTTCTTC
.,.,TRBV7-2,TRBJ2-7,CASSLDSSYEQYF,TGTGCCAGCAGCTTAGACAGCTCCTACGAGCAGTACTTC
.,TRBD2,TRBV27,TRBJ2-5,CASSSISAGVGETQYF,TGTGCCAGCAGTTCTATTTCAGCGGGAGTTGGTGAGACCCAGTACTTC
.,.,TRBV4-2,TRBJ2-7,CASSLGTTYEQYF,TGTGCCAGCAGCCTTGGGACAACCTACGAGCAGTACTTC
.,TRBD1,TRBV9,TRBJ1-2,CASSPDRGLFDGYTF,TGTGCCAGCAGCCCTGACAGGGGGCTATTCGATGGCTACACCTTC
.,.,TRBV30,TRBJ2-1,CAWTRGESSYNEQFF,TGTGCCTGGACACGGGGTGAGAGCTCCTACAATGAGCAGTTCTTC
once,.,TRBV11-2,TRBJ2-7,CASSLDPRWSEQYF,TGTGCCAGCAGCTTAGATCCTCGGTGGAGCGAGCAGTACTTC
.,.,TRBV18,TRBJ2-7,CASSQTELSSYEQYF,TGTGCCAGCTCCCAGACCGAATTAAGCTCCTACGAGCAGTACTTC
.,.,TRBV28,TRBJ1-1,CASSLGPDLTMNTEAFF,TGTGCCAGCAGTTTAGGCCCGGACTTAACCATGAACACTGAAGCTTTCTTT
.,TRBD2,TRBV9,TRBJ2-3,CASSFTGGAIDTQYF,TGTGCCAGCAGCTTCACCGGGGGGGCGATAGATACGCAGTATTTT
.,.,TRBV6-6,TRBJ1-1,CASIQSPTLNTEAFF,TGTGCCAGCATCCAATCTCCCACACTGAACACTGAAGCTTTCTTT
.,.,TRBV9,TRBJ1-2,CASSVSQGRPNYGYTF,TGTGCCAGCAGCGTATCACAGGGCCGACCTAACTATGGCTACACCTTC
.,.,TRBV2,TRBJ1-5,CASTPWGSNQPQHF,TGTGCCAGCACCCCCTGGGGTAGCAATCAGCCCCAGCATTTT
once,.,TRBV7-2,TRBJ2-6,CASSLEQVFSGANVLTF,TGTGCCAGCAGCTTAGAGCAGGTATTCTCTGGGGCCAACGTCCTGACTTTC
.,TRBD1,TRBV4-3,TRBJ2-1,CASSPDRSSYNEQFF,TGCGCCAGCAGCCCGGACAGGAGCTCCTACAATGAGCAGTTCTTC
.,.,TRBV27,TRBJ1-1,CASGPLPGRSPNTEAFF,TGTGCCAGCGGTCCCCTTCCTGGCAGATCACCGAACACTGAAGCTTTCTTT
.,.,TRBV13,TRBJ2-1,CASSLGSYNEQFF,TGTGCCAGCAGCTTAGGATCGTACAATGAGCAGTTCTTC
.,TRBD1,TRBV7-9,TRBJ2-7,CASSTFRDRGSATYEQYF,TGTGCCAGCAGCACGTTCCGGGACAGGGGAAGTGCCACCTACGAGCAGTACTTC
.,.,TRBV11-2,TRBJ1-5,CASSLESTPNQPQHF,TGTGCCAGCAGCTTAGAGAGCACCCCCAATCAGCCCCAGCATTTT
.,TRBD2,TRBV5-1,TRBJ2-1,CASSPAGAYNEQFF,TGCGCCAGCAGTCCAGCGGGGGCGTACAATGAGCAGTTCTTC
.,TRBD1,TRBV5-1,TRBJ1-1,CASSFRDRGTEAFF,TGCGCCAGCAGCTTCCGGGACAGGGGAACTGAAGCTTTCTTT
.,.,TRBV7-3,TRBJ2-7,CASSLSGGGDPPYEQYF,TGTGCCAGCAGCTTATCCGGAGGAGGGGATCCTCCCTACGAGCAGTACTTC
.,.,TRBV28,TRBJ1-3,CASSDSSISGNTIYF,TGTGCCAGCTCAGACAGCTCCATCTCTGGAAACACCATATATTTT
.,TRBD1,TRBV9,TRBJ2-7,CASSVVATGDHEQYF,TGTGCCAGCAGCGTAGTGGCGACAGGGGACCACGAGCAGTACTTC
once,.,TRBV2,TRBJ2-3,CASRQEPSTDTQYF,TGTGCCAGTCGTCAGGAACCTAGCACAGATACGCAGTATTTT
.,.,TRBV6-4,TRBJ1-6,CASSDSYGNSPLHF,TGTGCCAGCAGTGACTCCTACGGGAATTCACCCCTCCACTTT
.,TRBD1,TRBV30,TRBJ2-7,CAWETGLYEQYF,TGTGCCTGGGAGACAGGGTTGTACGAGCAGTACTTC
.,.,TRBV19,TRBJ1-1,CASRGPNTEAFF,TGTGCCAGTCGGGGACCGAACACTGAAGCTTTCTTT
.,.,TRBV27,TRBJ1-1,CASSWGRNTEAFF,TGTGCCAGCAGTTGGGGGAGGAACACTGAAGCTTTCTTT
once,.,TRBV29-1,TRBJ2-7,CSAGLFWVPPCGYEQYF,TGCAGCGCGGGGCTCTTCTGGGTCCCACCGTGTGGCTACGAGCAGTACTTC